This T cell receptor (beta chain) was obtained from a study of blood T cells in healthy people across ages. Turning to the study itself: Roughly one uniquely barcoded beta molecule per two T cells was captured.

Study-level results: The diversity estimates, figures obtained from one million T cells, were considered underestimates.

Primed by a sample-barcoded 5' primer and a J-beta primer mix, a second PCR proceeded for 7 to 11 cycles. There were at least 2.5 million CDR3-containing paired-end reads obtained from each sample. MiXCR, applied by TCRdb to the 5' RACE reads, yields one record per CDR3 protein. The table shows more than 1 million distinct CDR3 sequences, with 40% to 50% occurring only once. V trimming: 1 base; J trimming: 1 base; junction bases outside the gene matches: 0. Germline CDR1 is LNHNV and CDR2 is YYDKDF (reference sequence). This CDR3 contains 14 residues. This clonotype was found a few times. Its antigen is unidentified.

The chain has TRBV15 and TRBJ2-7, with 8 bases lining up with TRBD1. The clonotype originates from a woman aged 55-70 years in good health. The material sequenced was blood. This CDR3 is CATSRGTGSYEQYF. CDR3 bases: TGTGCCACCAGCAGAGGGACAGGGTCCTACGAGCAGTACTTC.